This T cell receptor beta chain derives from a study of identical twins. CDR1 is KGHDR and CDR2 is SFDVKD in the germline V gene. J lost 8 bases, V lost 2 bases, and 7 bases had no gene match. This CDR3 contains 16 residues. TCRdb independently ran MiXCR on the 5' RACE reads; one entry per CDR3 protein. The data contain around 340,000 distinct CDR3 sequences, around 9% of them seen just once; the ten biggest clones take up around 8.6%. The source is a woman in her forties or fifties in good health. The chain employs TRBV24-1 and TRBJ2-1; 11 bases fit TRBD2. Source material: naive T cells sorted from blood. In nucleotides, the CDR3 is TGTGCCACCAGTGATTATAGCGGGAGGGCCAGCTATGAGCAGTTCTTC. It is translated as CATSDYSGRASYEQFF.